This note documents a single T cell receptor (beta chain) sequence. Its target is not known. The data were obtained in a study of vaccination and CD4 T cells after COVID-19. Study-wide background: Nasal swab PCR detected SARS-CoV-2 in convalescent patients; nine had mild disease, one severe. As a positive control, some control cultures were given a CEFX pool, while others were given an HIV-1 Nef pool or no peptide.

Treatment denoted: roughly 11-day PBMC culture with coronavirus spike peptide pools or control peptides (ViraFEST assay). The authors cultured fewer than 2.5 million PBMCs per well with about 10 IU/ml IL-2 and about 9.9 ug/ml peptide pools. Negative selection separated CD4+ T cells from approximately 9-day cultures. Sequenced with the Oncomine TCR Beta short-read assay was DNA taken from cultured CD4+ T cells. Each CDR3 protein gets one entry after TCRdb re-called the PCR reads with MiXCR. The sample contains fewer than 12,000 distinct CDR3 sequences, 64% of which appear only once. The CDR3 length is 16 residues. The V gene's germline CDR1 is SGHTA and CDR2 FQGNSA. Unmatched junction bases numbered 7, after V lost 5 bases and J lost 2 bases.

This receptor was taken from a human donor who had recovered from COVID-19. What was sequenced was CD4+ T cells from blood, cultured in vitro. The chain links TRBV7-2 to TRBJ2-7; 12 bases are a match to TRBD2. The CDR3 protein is CASSLTGTSGPYEQYF. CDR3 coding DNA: TGTGCCAGCAGCCTAACCGGGACTAGCGGGCCCTACGAGCAGTACTTC.